This TCR beta chain was documented in a study of regulatory T cells in long-lasting Graves disease. Whole-study results and caveats: Exclusively peripheral blood, rather than thyroid tissue, was studied.

CDR3-region Arm-PCR and iRepertoire HTBI primers produced the TCR beta libraries. TCRdb re-analysed the multiplex PCR reads in MiXCR, keeping a single row per CDR3 protein. The table includes about 530,000 distinct CDR3 sequences, about 16% detected once. Ten or more counts support this clonotype. The antigen remains undetermined. The germline gives CDR1 LGHDT, CDR2 YNNKEL (reference sequence). This CDR3 contains 13 residues. The V and J ends lost 7 bases and 3 bases, in that order; junction bases with no gene match: 5. Time point of the sample: newly diagnosed GD, antithyroid drugs for less than 3 months. The TCR library was made from RNA that had been extracted from PBMCs in TRIzol. Another study also made use of these data, one on T cells in Graves' hyperthyroidism and ophthalmopathy. Turning to that study: The hyperthyroidism patients had all been newly diagnosed, and their disease duration was under 2 months. Their ages ranged from 18 to 65 years. The TCR CDR3 was amplified in a first-round RT-PCR using the HTBI primer set. Ophthalmopathy onset followed model prediction by a median around six months.

This specimen was peripheral blood mononuclear cells (PBMCs), taken at new diagnosis, from a patient treated with antithyroid drugs. J is TRBJ1-2 and V is TRBV3-1; 7 bases fit TRBD1. This sequence was found in a woman aged 40 to 65 with Graves disease. The CDR3 DNA sequence: TGTGCCAGCAACTCCAGGGGGGACTATGGCTACACCTTC. Its translation is CASNSRGDYGYTF.